The next 21 T cell receptor beta chains were all read from a single sample in a study of CD8+ T cells in alopecia areata. The sample's treatment: oral pan-JAK inhibitor, 5-10 mg twice daily. Reverse transcribed after extraction, RNA yielded cDNA as the sequencing template. Assay: immunoSEQ multiplex PCR; the TCRdb copy retains only in-frame clones and omits some. The sample carries about 190,000 clones, over 55% recorded once. The sequencing used CD4+ T cells sorted from blood, collected at week 24, from a patient treated with tofacitinib. All receptors come from a human donor with alopecia areata.

The V and J genes are TRBV9 and TRBJ2-2, with 9 bases fitting TRBD1. The CDR3 loop spans 19 amino acids. V was clipped by 0 bases and J by 0 bases; unmatched bases: 9. Germline V gene sequence: CDR1 SGDLS, CDR2 YYNGEE. CDR3 DNA: TGTGCCAGCAGCGTAGTGTCTGGGGGGACAGGGACGAACACCGGGGAGCTGTTTTTT. Translation gives CASSVVSGGTGTNTGELFF. The full variable domain, in which reference TRBV9 and TRBJ2-2 provide the parts outside the CDR3, is DSGVTQTPKHLITATGQRVTLRCSPRSGDLSVYWYQQSLDQGLQFLIQYYNGEERAKGNILERFSAQQFPDLHSELNLSSLELGDSALYFCASSVVSGGTGTNTGELFFGEGSRLTVL.

This clone was seen only a few times. The V call is TRBV9, the J call TRBJ1-1, with D maybe TRBD1 (5 bases). This CDR3 contains 14 residues. The V and J ends lost 3 bases and 0 bases respectively, with 9 bases between them. Germline V CDR1 and CDR2: SGDLS, YYNGEE. The CDR3, as DNA: TGTGCCAGCAGCGCGGGGGGTGTGAACACTGAAGCTTTCTTT. Residues: CASSAGGVNTEAFF.

CDR3 in amino acids: CAWRTARGYTF. The CDR3, as DNA: TGTGCCTGGAGGACCGCCCGGGGCTACACCTTC. The chain employs TRBV30 and TRBJ1-2; no clear D. Trimming removed 3 bases from V and 8 bases from J, with 10 bases in between. This CDR3 has 11 amino acids. CDR1 and CDR2 from the germline V gene are GTSNPN and SVGIG (reference sequence). Drawing the rest from reference TRBV30 and TRBJ1-2, the complete variable domain is SQTIHQWPATLVQPVGSPLSLECTVEGTSNPNLYWYRQAAGRGLQLLFYSVGIGQISSEVPQNLSASRPQDRQFILSSKKLLLSDSGFYLCAWRTARGYTFGSGTRLTVV.

V gene TRBV29-1 combines with J gene TRBJ2-3, with a weak D call TRBD2 (6 bases). The germline gives CDR1 SQVTM, CDR2 ANQGSEA. The V end lost 2 bases, the J end lost 0 bases, and 9 bases lay between the germline ends. There are 14 residues in the CDR3. The CDR3 DNA is TGCAGCGTTGAACTAGCGCCTAGCACAGATACGCAGTATTTT. Translated: CSVELAPSTDTQYF.

The V and J genes are TRBV29-1 and TRBJ2-1; D may match TRBD1 or TRBD2 (6 bases each). V shed 7 bases and J shed 6 bases, with 13 bases lying between them. CDR1 is SQVTM and CDR2 is ANQGSEA in the germline V gene. This CDR3 has 12 residues. The CDR3 loop reads CSAGEAFNEQFF. The CDR3 DNA is TGCAGCGCAGGGGAGGCTTTCAATGAGCAGTTCTTC.

This rearrangement joins TRBV6-1 to TRBJ1-6; 7 bases match TRBD1. Germline CDR1 and CDR2: MNHNS and SASEGT. This CDR3 is built from 14 residues. V was pared by 4 bases and J by 8 bases, with 5 bases of the junction left unmatched. CDR3 sequence (DNA): TGTGCCAGCAGTGTTCGGGACAGTGATTCACCCCTCCACTTT. Its translation: CASSVRDSDSPLHF.

The rearrangement links TRBV30 to TRBJ1-2, with D hard to call. CDR1 is GTSNPN, CDR2 SVGIG, per germline (reference sequence). CDR3 length equals 17 residues. Trimming shortened V by 3 bases and J by 5 bases, and 25 bases separated the two germline ends. The CDR3 reads CAWRSRNPVASHYGYTF. The DNA of the CDR3 is TGTGCCTGGAGGAGTAGGAATCCCGTCGCGAGTCATTATGGCTACACCTTC.

The chain recombines TRBV11-2 with TRBJ1-1, with D hard to call. CDR3 length equals 11 residues. The V end lost 4 bases, the J end lost 5 bases, and 5 bases lay between the germline ends. The germline V gene has CDR1 SGHAT and CDR2 FQNNGV. CDR3: CASSSSTEAFF. DNA of the CDR3: TGTGCCAGCAGCTCTTCTACTGAAGCTTTCTTT.

This clone was counted a single time. V usage is TRBV30 and J usage is TRBJ1-2; 9 bases are a match to TRBD1. Trimming removed 4 bases from V and 7 bases from J; junction bases left unmatched: 7. Germline lookup yields CDR1 GTSNPN and CDR2 SVGIG (reference sequence). This CDR3 has 13 amino acids. The CDR3 coding sequence is TGTGCCTGGAATAGCGGGACAGGGCTTGGCTACACCTTC. Translating gives CAWNSGTGLGYTF.

The chain recombines TRBV16 with TRBJ1-4; possibly TRBD1 for D (5 bases). With 4 bases removed from V and 5 bases from J, the gap between germline ends came to 17 bases. The CDR3 is 16 residues long. Looked up from germline, CDR1 is KGHSY and CDR2 is FQNENV. The CDR3 here is CASSLRVGDANEKLFF. Written as DNA, the CDR3 is TGTGCCAGCAGCCTGAGAGTGGGGGACGCCAATGAAAAACTGTTTTTT.

J is TRBJ2-7 and V is TRBV29-1; a weak D match, TRBD1 (6 bases). This CDR3 has 11 residues. Germline V CDR1 and CDR2: SQVTM, ANQGSEA. Between the trimmed V and J ends, which lost 6 bases and 3 bases, there was a span of 9 bases. The CDR3 DNA reads as TGCAGCGTGGGACACGTCTACGAGCAGTACTTC. Protein product: CSVGHVYEQYF.

This clone was detected only a few times. This rearrangement joins TRBV29-1 to TRBJ1-1, with 7 bases lining up with TRBD1. The V segment lost 7 bases and the J segment 6 bases; nucleotides outside the gene matches: 8. Germline CDR1 SQVTM, CDR2 ANQGSEA. This CDR3 is 12 amino acids long. CDR3 nucleotides: TGCAGCGGGGGGACAGCCGGCCCTGAAGCTTTCTTT. Its protein is CSGGTAGPEAFF.

The V call is TRBV5-1, the J call TRBJ1-1; the D is unclear. The CDR3 extends over 13 amino acids. Trimming removed 0 bases from V and 4 bases from J, with 7 bases in between. Germline loops: CDR1 SGHRS, CDR2 YFSETQ. DNA for the CDR3: TGCGCCAGCAGCTTGGACGTAGCCACTGAAGCTTTCTTT. Protein sequence: CASSLDVATEAFF.

This clone was found many times. V usage is TRBV5-1 and J usage is TRBJ2-7; possibly TRBD2 for D (6 bases). CDR3 length equals 16 residues. Trimming pared 4 bases from V and 3 bases from J, leaving 20 bases between. The germline V gene encodes CDR1 SGHRS and CDR2 YFSETQ. The CDR3 protein is CASSPEGARLDYEQYF. The CDR3 nucleotides read TGCGCCAGCAGCCCGGAGGGCGCCCGCTTAGACTACGAGCAGTACTTC.

To note about this clone: A much larger clone lies a single base off, so this may be a read error. The J gene is TRBJ2-7, the V gene TRBV27, with no clear D. The V end was cut by 6 bases, the J end by 0 bases, with 6 bases between. Germline V gene sequence: CDR1 MNHEY, CDR2 SMNVEV (reference sequence). The CDR3 has 12 amino acids. In DNA form, the CDR3 reads TGTGCCAGCAGGGCGAGCTCCTACGAGCAGTACTTC. As protein: CASRASSYEQYF.

The rearrangement joins TRBV5-1 to TRBJ1-2; tentatively, D is TRBD1 (6 bases). The V end was cut by 4 bases, the J end by 6 bases, with 16 bases between. The CDR3 spans 14 residues. Looked up from germline, CDR1 is SGHRS and CDR2 is YFSETQ. The DNA for the CDR3 is TGCGCCAGCAGCCAAGAAGGGGGATCGAATGGCTACACCTTC. This gives the protein CASSQEGGSNGYTF. The variable domain in full, completed from reference TRBV5-1 and TRBJ1-2, reads KAGVTQTPRYLIKTRGQQVTLSCSPISGHRSVSWYQQTPGQGLQFLFEYFSETQRNKGNFPGRFSGRQFSNSRSEMNVSTLELGDSALYLCASSQEGGSNGYTFGSGTRLTVV.

This clone has just a few counts. The chain uses TRBV7-6 and TRBJ2-3, with D tentatively TRBD1 (6 bases). There are 14 residues in the CDR3. V was pared by 0 bases and J by 14 bases, with 18 bases between. Germline CDR1 is SGHVS and CDR2 is FNYEAQ. The CDR3 here is CASSLAPGQGSWYF. In DNA, the CDR3 is TGTGCCAGCAGCTTAGCACCCGGGCAGGGGAGCTGGTATTTT.

This chain uses TRBV29-1 with TRBJ1-1; no firm D call. The V gene's germline CDR1 is SQVTM and CDR2 ANQGSEA. V lost 3 bases to trimming and J lost 7 bases, with 18 bases between them. This CDR3 is 14 amino acids long. The CDR3 spells CSVDLPKKRVEAFF. CDR3 coding DNA: TGCAGCGTTGACCTACCCAAGAAGCGGGTTGAAGCTTTCTTT. Full variable domain (remainder filled in from reference TRBV29-1 and TRBJ1-1): SAVISQKPSRDICQRGTSLTIQCQVDSQVTMMFWYRQQPGQSLTLIATANQGSEATYESGFVIDKFPISRPNLTFSTLTVSNMSPEDSSIYLCSVDLPKKRVEAFFGQGTRLTVV.

The chain joins TRBV2 to TRBJ2-5; D uncertain. Germline V gives CDR1 SNHLY, CDR2 FYNNEI. The CDR3 runs 11 residues. The ends were cut back, 4 bases at V and 5 bases at J, with 5 bases in the middle. In DNA, the CDR3 is TGTGCCAGCAGTGCCCCGGAGACCCAGTACTTC. It codes for CASSAPETQYF.

As regards this clone: Other DNA sequences in the same sample also yield this CDR3. This chain connects TRBV29-1 to TRBJ1-1; 9 positions agree with TRBD1. The CDR3 sequence is 12 residues long. After removal of 7 bases from V and 1 base from J, the junction contained 1 base not matched to a gene. Germline V gives CDR1 SQVTM, CDR2 ANQGSEA. CDR3 sequence: CSGGQGNTEAFF. The DNA of the CDR3 is TGCAGCGGGGGACAGGGGAACACTGAAGCTTTCTTT.

V usage is TRBV4-2 and J usage is TRBJ2-6; perhaps TRBD1 as D (6 bases). This CDR3 has 16 amino acids. CDR1 LGHNA and CDR2 YNFKEQ come from the germline V gene. With 4 bases removed from V and 1 base from J, the gap between germline ends came to 11 bases. CDR3 DNA: TGTGCCAGCAGCCGATTCCAGGGGTCTGGGGCCAACGTCCTGACTTTC. Protein product: CASSRFQGSGANVLTF.